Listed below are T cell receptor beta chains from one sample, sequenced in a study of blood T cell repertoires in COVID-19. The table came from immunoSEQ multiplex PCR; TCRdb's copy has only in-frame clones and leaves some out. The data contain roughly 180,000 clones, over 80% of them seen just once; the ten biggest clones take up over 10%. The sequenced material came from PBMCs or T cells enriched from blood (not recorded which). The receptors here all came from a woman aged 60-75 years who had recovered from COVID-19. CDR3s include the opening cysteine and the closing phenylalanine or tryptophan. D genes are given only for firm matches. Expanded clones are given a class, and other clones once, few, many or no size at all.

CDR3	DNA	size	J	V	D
CASSSRQTSEAFF	TGCGCCAGCAGCTCCAGACAGACATCCGAAGCTTTCTTT	few	TRBJ1-1	TRBV5-1	.
CASILRLTDGYTF	TGTGCCAGCATCTTGAGGCTTACCGATGGCTACACCTTC	.	TRBJ1-2	TRBV21-1	.
CASSNGEDSNQPQHF	TGCGCCAGCAGCAACGGGGAGGATAGCAATCAGCCCCAGCATTTT	.	TRBJ1-5	TRBV23-1	.
CAIAGTHYEQYF	TGTGCCATTGCCGGGACACATTACGAGCAGTACTTC	.	TRBJ2-7	TRBV19	.
CASSDRGLIEPQHF	TGTGCCAGCAGTGACAGGGGGTTAATCGAGCCCCAGCATTTT	.	TRBJ1-5	TRBV2	TRBD1
CASSPATGNFATNEKLFF	TGTGCCAGCTCACCGGCGACAGGGAATTTTGCAACTAATGAAAAACTGTTTTTT	.	TRBJ1-4	TRBV18	TRBD1
CASSWDRGSGYTF	TGCGCCAGCAGCTGGGACAGGGGGAGCGGCTACACCTTC	.	TRBJ1-2	TRBV5-1	TRBD1
CASSPGQGAYEQYF	TGTGCCAGCAGCCCGGGACAGGGGGCCTACGAGCAGTACTTC	.	TRBJ2-7	TRBV9	TRBD1
CASSMGQLTDTQYF	TGCGCCAGCAGCATGGGTCAACTCACAGATACGCAGTATTTT	.	TRBJ2-3	TRBV5-1	.
CASSSFGEGYTF	TGTGCCAGCAGTAGCTTCGGGGAAGGCTACACCTTC	few	TRBJ1-2	TRBV12-3/TRBV12-4	.
CASRRIPVFARGTDTQYF	TGCGCCAGCAGAAGGATACCCGTTTTTGCCCGGGGCACAGATACGCAGTATTTT	.	TRBJ2-3	TRBV5-1	.
CASRGGSDNSPLHF	TGCGCCAGCAGGGGGGGGTCGGATAATTCACCCCTCCACTTT	.	TRBJ1-6	TRBV10-2	.
CASSQGLAGADTQYF	TGTGCCAGCAGCCAAGGACTAGCGGGAGCCGATACGCAGTATTTT	many	TRBJ2-3	TRBV4-2	TRBD2
CASKRGSNTEAFF	TGTGCCAGTAAAAGGGGATCCAACACTGAAGCTTTCTTT	.	TRBJ1-1	TRBV19	.
CASSLYAANTIYF	TGTGCCAGCAGTTTATACGCGGCCAACACCATATATTTT	few	TRBJ1-3	TRBV28	.
CASSPDGRGYGYTF	TGTGCCAGCAGCCCGGACGGGAGAGGTTATGGCTACACCTTC	.	TRBJ1-2	TRBV5-4	.
CASSWGTENSPLHF	TGTGCCAGCAGCTGGGGGACAGAGAATTCACCCCTCCACTTT	few	TRBJ1-6	TRBV9	TRBD1
CASSLGTGTSYEQYF	TGCGCCAGCAGCTTGGGCACAGGGACCTCCTACGAGCAGTACTTC	.	TRBJ2-7	TRBV5-1	.
CASSERLEQFF	TGTGCCAGCAGTGAGCGGCTCGAGCAGTTCTTC	.	TRBJ2-1	TRBV2	.
CASRRPGIPYEQYF	TGTGCCAGCAGGCGCCCAGGAATTCCCTACGAGCAGTACTTC	.	TRBJ2-7	TRBV27	.
CASSLSPSRSSDPPYNEQFF	TGTGCCAGCAGTTTATCGCCGTCGCGGTCTAGCGACCCCCCCTACAATGAGCAGTTCTTC	.	TRBJ2-1	TRBV27	.
CASSLGGLTGTGELFF	TGCGCCAGCAGCTTGGGAGGACTAACTGGCACCGGGGAGCTGTTTTTT	.	TRBJ2-2	TRBV5-1	.
CASSNRERGYTF	TGTGCCAGTAGTAATCGGGAAAGAGGCTACACCTTC	.	TRBJ1-2	TRBV19	.
CASTAGPYSNQPQHF	TGTGCCAGCACGGCAGGGCCATATAGCAATCAGCCCCAGCATTTT	once	TRBJ1-5	TRBV2	.
CASRTGGYTGELFF	TGTGCCAGCAGAACAGGGGGTTACACCGGGGAGCTGTTTTTT	.	TRBJ2-2	TRBV2	TRBD1
CASSTTGATEAFF	TGTGCCAGTAGTACCACAGGGGCCACTGAAGCTTTCTTT	.	TRBJ1-1	TRBV19	TRBD1
CASSPLTGDQETQYF	TGCGCCAGCAGCCCACTAACAGGGGACCAAGAGACCCAGTACTTC	.	TRBJ2-5	TRBV5-1	TRBD1
CATSDPTGLAPDTQYF	TGTGCCACCAGTGATCCGACCGGACTAGCCCCAGATACGCAGTATTTT	.	TRBJ2-3	TRBV24-1	TRBD2
CASSLSLRGVDYTF	TGTGCCAGCAGCTTATCTCTCAGGGGTGTTGACTACACCTTC	.	TRBJ1-2	TRBV7-6	.
CAISEIPDSSVF	TGTGCCATCAGTGAGATCCCGGACTCATCCGTCTTC	.	TRBJ2-7	TRBV10-3	.
CASSISTGGYEQYF	TGCGCCAGCAGCATCTCAACAGGGGGCTACGAGCAGTACTTC	.	TRBJ2-7	TRBV5-1	TRBD1
CASEIGDTQYF	TGTGCCAGCGAGATCGGAGATACGCAGTATTTT	.	TRBJ2-3	TRBV2	.
CASNDYLDRSSGNTIYF	TGTGCCAGCAACGATTATCTGGACAGGAGCTCTGGAAACACCATATATTTT	few	TRBJ1-3	TRBV28	TRBD1
CASILPTGTGGFMNTEAFF	TGTGCCAGCATCCTTCCCACCGGGACAGGGGGGTTCATGAACACTGAAGCTTTCTTT	.	TRBJ1-1	TRBV28	TRBD1
CASSPGGLSLNNEQFF	TGCGCCAGCAGCCCGGGGGGGTTGAGTCTAAACAATGAGCAGTTCTTC	.	TRBJ2-1	TRBV4-1	TRBD2
CAWSRDRTSGANVLTF	TGTGCCTGGAGCCGGGACAGGACCTCTGGGGCCAACGTCCTGACTTTC	.	TRBJ2-6	TRBV30	TRBD1
CASSLGLVLDEQFF	TGCGCCAGCAGCCTAGGACTAGTGCTCGATGAGCAGTTCTTC	once	TRBJ2-1	TRBV5-1	TRBD2
CSVEGSERYGYTF	TGCAGCGTTGAAGGGTCTGAGCGCTATGGCTACACCTTC	.	TRBJ1-2	TRBV29-1	.
CASSLGGTDNSPLHF	TGCGCCAGCAGCTTGGGAGGGACAGATAATTCACCCCTCCACTTT	.	TRBJ1-6	TRBV5-1	TRBD1
CASTDRGLNSPLHF	TGTGCCAGCACAGACAGGGGTTTGAATTCACCCCTCCACTTT	.	TRBJ1-6	TRBV6-5	TRBD1
CASSPAGTRNSGELFF	TGTGCCAGCAGCCCGGCCGGGACTAGAAACTCCGGGGAGCTGTTTTTT	.	TRBJ2-2	TRBV11-3	TRBD2
CAWGQGIGETQYF	TGTGCCTGGGGACAGGGGATAGGGGAGACCCAGTACTTC	once	TRBJ2-5	TRBV30	TRBD1
CASSLGSEYEQYF	TGTGCCAGCAGCTTAGGGAGCGAATACGAGCAGTACTTC	.	TRBJ2-7	TRBV7-3	.
CASIEGGPGETQYF	TGTGCCAGCATCGAGGGAGGGCCGGGAGAGACCCAGTACTTC	.	TRBJ2-5	TRBV2	TRBD2
CASSSSGDRPQYF	TGTGCCAGCAGCTCCTCCGGGGACAGACCGCAGTACTTC	once	TRBJ2-7	TRBV7-9	TRBD1
CASSPLGFTDTQYF	TGCGCCAGCAGCCCGTTGGGCTTCACAGATACGCAGTATTTT	.	TRBJ2-3	TRBV5-1	.
CASRNSWVGVNEQFF	TGCGCCAGCAGGAACTCATGGGTAGGGGTCAATGAGCAGTTCTTC	.	TRBJ2-1	TRBV4-1	.
CASSFTGPNSPLHF	TGTGCCAGCAGCTTCACAGGACCTAATTCACCCCTCCACTTT	.	TRBJ1-6	TRBV7-8	.
CASSAYTEKWETQYF	TGCGCCAGCAGCGCATACACCGAAAAGTGGGAGACCCAGTACTTC	.	TRBJ2-5	TRBV5-1	.
CASSSTGAYSSYEQYF	TGTGCCAGCTCATCTACAGGGGCCTATAGCTCCTACGAGCAGTACTTC	.	TRBJ2-7	TRBV18	TRBD1
CASSTGAINIQYF	TGTGCCAGCAGCACAGGGGCCATAAACATTCAGTACTTC	.	TRBJ2-4	TRBV2	TRBD1